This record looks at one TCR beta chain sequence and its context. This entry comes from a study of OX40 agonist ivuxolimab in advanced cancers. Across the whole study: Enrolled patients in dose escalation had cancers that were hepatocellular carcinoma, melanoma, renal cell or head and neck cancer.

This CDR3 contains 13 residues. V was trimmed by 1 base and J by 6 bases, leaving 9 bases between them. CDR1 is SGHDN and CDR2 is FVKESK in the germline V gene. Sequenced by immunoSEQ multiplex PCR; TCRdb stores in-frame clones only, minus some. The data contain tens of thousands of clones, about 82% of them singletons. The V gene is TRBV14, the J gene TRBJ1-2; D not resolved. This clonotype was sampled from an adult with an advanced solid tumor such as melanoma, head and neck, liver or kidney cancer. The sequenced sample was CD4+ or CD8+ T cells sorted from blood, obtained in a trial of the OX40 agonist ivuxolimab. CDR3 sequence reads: CASSQGERNGYTF. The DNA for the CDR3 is TGTGCCAGCAGCCAAGGAGAGAGGAATGGCTACACCTTC.